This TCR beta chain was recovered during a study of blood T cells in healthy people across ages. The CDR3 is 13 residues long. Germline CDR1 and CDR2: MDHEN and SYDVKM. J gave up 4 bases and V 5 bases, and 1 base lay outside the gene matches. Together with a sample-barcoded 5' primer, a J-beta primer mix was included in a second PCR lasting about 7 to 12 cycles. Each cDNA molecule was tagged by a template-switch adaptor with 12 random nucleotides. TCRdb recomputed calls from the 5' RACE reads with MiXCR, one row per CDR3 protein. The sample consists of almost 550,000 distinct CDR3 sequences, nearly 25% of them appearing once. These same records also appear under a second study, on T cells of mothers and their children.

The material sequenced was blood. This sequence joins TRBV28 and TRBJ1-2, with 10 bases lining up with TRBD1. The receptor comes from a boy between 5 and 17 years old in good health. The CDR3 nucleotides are TGTGCCAGCAGTGACAGGGGGCCCTATGGCTACACCTTC. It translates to CASSDRGPYGYTF.